Listed below are T cell receptor beta chains from one sample, sequenced in a study of Tregs in tolerant kidney transplant recipients. Measured with immunoSEQ multiplex PCR; TCRdb has only the in-frame clones, and not every one. The table shows under 95,000 clones, with approximately 89% occurring only once. The starting material was Tregs from blood, obtained before the transplant. These receptors were obtained from a human donor who received a combined kidney and bone marrow transplant. The CDR3 runs from the conserved cysteine through the conserved F or W. A D gene is named only where the DNA matches it firmly. Size is stated for part of the rows, as once, few or many counts, or as a class when the clone is expanded.

D gene,clone size,J gene,V gene,CDR3 length,CDR3 protein,CDR3 DNA
-,-,TRBJ1-4,TRBV10-3,14,CAISERGQDEKLFF,TGTGCCATCAGTGAGAGGGGTCAGGATGAAAAACTGTTTTTT
-,-,TRBJ2-3,TRBV5-1,14,CASSPRVATDTQYF,TGCGCCAGCTCGCCCAGGGTAGCCACAGATACGCAGTATTTT
TRBD1,-,TRBJ1-1,TRBV5-4,14,CASSSGRQGLIAFF,TGTGCCAGCAGCTCAGGTCGACAGGGTCTTATCGCTTTCTTT
TRBD1,-,TRBJ2-5,TRBV10-2,14,CASTTDRGQETQYF,TGCGCCAGCACCACTGACAGGGGACAAGAGACCCAGTACTTC
-,-,TRBJ2-3,TRBV7-8,13,CASSQPDPDTQYF,TGTGCCAGCAGCCAGCCAGACCCGGATACGCAGTATTTT
-,once,TRBJ1-2,TRBV28,14,CASSLLEGPYGYTF,TGTGCCAGCAGTTTATTGGAGGGTCCCTATGGCTACACCTTC
TRBD2,-,TRBJ2-1,TRBV5-1,16,CASSLRASGVYNEQFF,TGCGCCAGCAGCTTGAGGGCTAGCGGGGTCTACAATGAGCAGTTCTTC
-,-,TRBJ2-2,TRBV9,17,CASSVGRTAGNTGELFF,TGTGCCAGCAGCGTAGGTAGGACAGCCGGTAACACCGGGGAGCTGTTTTTT
-,-,TRBJ2-2,TRBV27,16,CASSNRRATNTGELFF,TGTGCCAGCAGCAACCGACGGGCGACGAACACCGGGGAGCTGTTTTTT
TRBD1,-,TRBJ2-7,TRBV7-3,15,CASSPKENRGQKQYF,TGTGCCAGCAGCCCCAAAGAAAACAGGGGGCAAAAGCAGTACTTC
-,-,TRBJ2-6,TRBV6-4,18,CANGVTGTPRTGANVLTF,TGTGCCAATGGGGTTACCGGGACCCCAAGGACTGGGGCCAACGTCCTGACTTTC
-,-,TRBJ2-7,TRBV6-5,13,CASSLASAYEQYF,TGTGCCAGCAGCCTAGCGTCCGCCTACGAGCAGTACTTC
-,-,TRBJ2-3,TRBV14,15,CASSQDIHRRDTQYF,TGTGCCAGCAGCCAAGATATACACCGAAGGGATACGCAGTATTTT
-,-,TRBJ2-1,TRBV5-4,17,CASSLGSGLTSYNEQFF,TGTGCCAGCAGCTTGGGATCCGGGTTGACGTCCTACAATGAGCAGTTCTTC
-,-,TRBJ1-1,TRBV5-1,15,CASSLDGHANTEAFF,TGCGCCAGCAGCTTGGACGGACACGCGAACACTGAAGCTTTCTTT
TRBD1,once,TRBJ2-7,TRBV5-1,18,CASSPTPSGQGFPYEQYF,TGCGCCAGCAGCCCGACCCCATCTGGACAGGGGTTTCCCTACGAGCAGTACTTC
-,-,TRBJ2-1,TRBV29-1,13,CSVLQDSYNEQFF,TGCAGCGTACTACAAGACTCCTACAATGAGCAGTTCTTC
-,-,TRBJ2-3,TRBV6-5,15,CASSSLGEWADTQYF,TGTGCCAGCAGTTCCCTCGGGGAGTGGGCAGATACGCAGTATTTT
TRBD1,-,TRBJ1-5,TRBV19,14,CASSPRDRGPTQHF,TGTGCCAGTAGCCCCCGGGACAGGGGGCCTACCCAGCATTTT
-,-,TRBJ2-7,TRBV28,15,CASSLLPVVYYEQYF,TGTGCCAGCAGTTTGCTGCCAGTGGTTTACTACGAGCAGTACTTC
-,-,TRBJ2-2,TRBV6-1,15,CASRGTGANTGELFF,TGTGCCAGCAGGGGGACGGGCGCGAACACCGGGGAGCTGTTTTTT
TRBD2,-,TRBJ2-7,TRBV10-1,15,CASSERAGASSEQYF,TGCGCCAGCAGTGAAAGGGCGGGAGCTTCTAGCGAGCAGTACTTC
TRBD2,-,TRBJ2-5,TRBV7-3,16,CASSNGTSGSSETQYF,TGTGCCAGCAGCAACGGGACTAGCGGGAGTTCGGAGACCCAGTACTTC
TRBD2,-,TRBJ2-7,TRBV28,16,CASDPSRLAGNYEQYF,TGTGCCAGCGACCCCAGTCGGCTAGCGGGAAACTACGAGCAGTACTTC
-,-,TRBJ2-2,TRBV28,17,CASTLPGQRSNTGELFF,TGTGCCAGCACACTCCCCGGACAGAGATCGAACACCGGGGAGCTGTTTTTT
TRBD1,-,TRBJ2-7,TRBV6-5,13,CASKPGQNYEQYF,TGTGCCAGTAAACCGGGACAGAACTACGAGCAGTACTTC
-,-,TRBJ2-5,TRBV7-2,14,CASSLTWDQETQYF,TGTGCCAGCAGCTTAACGTGGGATCAAGAGACCCAGTACTTC
TRBD2,medium-sized,TRBJ2-1,TRBV2,15,CASSRTSLSYNEQFF,TGTGCCAGCAGTAGGACTAGTTTATCCTACAATGAGCAGTTCTTC
-,-,TRBJ2-1,TRBV6-1,13,CASTPLATWEQFF,TGTGCCAGCACTCCCCTAGCGACGTGGGAGCAGTTCTTC
-,-,TRBJ2-7,TRBV20-1,9,CSASYEQYF,TGCAGTGCCAGCTACGAGCAGTACTTC
TRBD1,-,TRBJ2-7,TRBV7-3,16,CASSPRGGQGTYEQYF,TGTGCCAGCAGCCCAAGGGGGGGACAGGGTACCTACGAGCAGTACTTC
-,-,TRBJ1-1,TRBV30,12,CAWNLLAAKAFF,TGTGCCTGGAATTTGTTGGCTGCTAAAGCTTTCTTT
-,-,TRBJ2-7,TRBV6-1,11,CASTWGNEQYF,TGTGCCAGCACATGGGGGAACGAGCAGTACTTC
-,-,TRBJ1-1,TRBV19,16,CASSIIPGAGNTEAFF,TGTGCCAGTAGTATAATTCCCGGGGCGGGAAACACTGAAGCTTTCTTT
-,once,TRBJ2-3,TRBV11-2,13,CASSLDPPDTQYF,TGTGCCAGCAGCTTAGATCCCCCAGATACGCAGTATTTT
TRBD1,once,TRBJ2-7,TRBV7-9,15,CASSLGQGGTYEQYF,TGTGCCAGCAGCTTGGGACAGGGTGGGACCTACGAGCAGTACTTC
-,-,TRBJ1-3,TRBV28,17,CASSYKIGQPSGNTIYF,TGTGCCAGCAGTTACAAGATCGGACAGCCCTCTGGAAACACCATATATTTT
TRBD1,-,TRBJ1-4,TRBV6-1,15,CASSEPDRAGEKLFF,TGTGCCAGCAGTGAACCAGACAGGGCAGGGGAAAAACTGTTTTTT
-,-,TRBJ1-5,TRBV7-2,13,CASSYRSNQPQHF,TGTGCCAGCAGCTACAGAAGCAATCAGCCCCAGCATTTT